One TCR beta chain is described in this entry. This entry is derived from a study of blood T cell repertoires in COVID-19. Study-level information: Acute and convalescent COVID-19 samples came from the United States, Italy and Spain.

As originally analysed: Amplifying reference gene primers gave estimates of nucleated cell counts. The protocol was immunoSEQ multiplex PCR, while the TCRdb copy is restricted to in-frame clones and leaves out a portion. V and J calls and clone size are copied from that table; D and trimming were computed from the DNA. Of over 200,000 clones in the sample, around 83% are singletons; the top ten hold 5.5% to 7.5%. V shed 3 bases, J shed 0 bases, and the junction held 7 bases outside the gene matches. The V gene's germline CDR1 is DFQATT and CDR2 SNEGSKA (reference sequence). CDR3 length equals 17 residues. Cohorts were determined from participant-reported clinical history. Symptom resolution, clearance, or two negative PCRs marked the recovered donors of Cohort 3.

The source of this sequence is a woman in her thirties or forties who had recovered from COVID-19. The chain is built from TRBV20-1 and TRBJ2-1, with 11 bases aligning to TRBD2. What was sequenced was PBMCs or T cells enriched from blood (not recorded which). In nucleotides, the CDR3 is TGCAGTGCTAGTTCTAGCGGGAGGACGTTCTCCTACAATGAGCAGTTCTTC. The encoded protein is CSASSSGRTFSYNEQFF.